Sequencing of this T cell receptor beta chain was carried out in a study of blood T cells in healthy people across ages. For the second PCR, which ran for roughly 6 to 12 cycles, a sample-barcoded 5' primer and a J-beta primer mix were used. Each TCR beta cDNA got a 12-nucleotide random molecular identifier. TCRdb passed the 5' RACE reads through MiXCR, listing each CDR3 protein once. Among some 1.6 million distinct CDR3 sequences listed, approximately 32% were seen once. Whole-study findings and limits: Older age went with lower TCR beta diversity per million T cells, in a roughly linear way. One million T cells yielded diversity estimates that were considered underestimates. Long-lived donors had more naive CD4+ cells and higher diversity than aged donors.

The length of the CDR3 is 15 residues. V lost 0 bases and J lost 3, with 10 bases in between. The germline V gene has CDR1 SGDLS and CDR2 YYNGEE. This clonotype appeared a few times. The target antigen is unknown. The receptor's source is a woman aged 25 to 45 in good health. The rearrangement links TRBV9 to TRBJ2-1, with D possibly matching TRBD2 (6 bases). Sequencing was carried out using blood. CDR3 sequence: CASSVVVSGYNEQFF. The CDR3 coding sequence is TGTGCCAGCAGCGTAGTGGTTAGCGGCTACAATGAGCAGTTCTTC.